The T cell receptor (beta chain) under discussion was sequenced for a study of blood T cell repertoires in COVID-19. Study-wide background: T cells, B-cell-depleted T cells, or PBMCs provided the cDNA or gDNA that served as material.

The CDR3 spans 12 residues. Germline V gene sequence: CDR1 MNHEY, CDR2 SMNVEV (reference sequence). A word on this clone: The junction and the germline gene differ at one end; a read error may be behind it.

Participants had their cohort set by participant-reported clinical history. Here immunoSEQ multiplex PCR was the method, and the copy in TCRdb shows in-frame clones only, minus some. The table lists around 130,000 clones, approximately 84% of them singletons. The receptor was isolated from a woman in her fifties or sixties with acute COVID-19. The sample comprised PBMCs or T cells enriched from blood (not recorded which). The chain recombines TRBV27 with TRBJ1-2; the match to TRBD1 covers 8 bases. CDR3 in amino acids: CASSLSGTGLVF. CDR3 bases: TGTGCCAGCAGTTTATCGGGGACAGGACTCGTCTTC.